The clone carrying this TCR beta chain was seen just once. Its antigen is unidentified. The germline V and J ends were trimmed by 1 base and 4 bases, with 14 bases remaining between them. Germline CDR1 is SGHDT and CDR2 is YYEEEE. CDR3 size: 15 residues. This sample is part of a study of T cell responses to AZD1222 COVID-19 vaccine. Study-wide results and limits: Rises in breadth and depth of Spike-specific TCRs came after two AZD1222 doses. Clonal diversity was possibly underestimated; the donors were predominantly white British and more often female.

TCRdb keeps only in-frame clones here, not all; method: immunoSEQ multiplex PCR. The sample yields around 70,000 clones, roughly 85% seen once. Sequencing was performed on peripheral blood, taken on day 0 of AZD1222 vaccination. The TCR was taken from an adult in good health. The chain couples TRBV5-6 to TRBJ1-2, with D unresolved. This chain's CDR3 is CASSLKGSTAYGYTF. DNA of the CDR3: TGTGCCAGCAGCTTGAAAGGCTCGACCGCCTATGGCTACACCTTC.